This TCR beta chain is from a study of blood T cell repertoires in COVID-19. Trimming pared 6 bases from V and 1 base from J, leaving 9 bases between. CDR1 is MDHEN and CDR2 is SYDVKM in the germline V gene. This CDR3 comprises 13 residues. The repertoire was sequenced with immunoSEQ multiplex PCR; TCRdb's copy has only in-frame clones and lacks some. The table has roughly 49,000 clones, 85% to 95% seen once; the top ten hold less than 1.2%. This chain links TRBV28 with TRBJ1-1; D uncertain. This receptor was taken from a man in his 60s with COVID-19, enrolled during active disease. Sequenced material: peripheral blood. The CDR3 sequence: CASSSERNTEAFF. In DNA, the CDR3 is TGTGCCAGCAGCTCGGAGAGGAACACTGAAGCTTTCTTT. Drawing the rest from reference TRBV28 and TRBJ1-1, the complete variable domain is DVKVTQSSRYLVKRTGEKVFLECVQDMDHENMFWYRQDPGLGLRLIYFSYDVKMKEKGDIPEGYSVSREKKERFSLILESASTNQTSMYLCASSSERNTEAFFGQGTRLTVV.